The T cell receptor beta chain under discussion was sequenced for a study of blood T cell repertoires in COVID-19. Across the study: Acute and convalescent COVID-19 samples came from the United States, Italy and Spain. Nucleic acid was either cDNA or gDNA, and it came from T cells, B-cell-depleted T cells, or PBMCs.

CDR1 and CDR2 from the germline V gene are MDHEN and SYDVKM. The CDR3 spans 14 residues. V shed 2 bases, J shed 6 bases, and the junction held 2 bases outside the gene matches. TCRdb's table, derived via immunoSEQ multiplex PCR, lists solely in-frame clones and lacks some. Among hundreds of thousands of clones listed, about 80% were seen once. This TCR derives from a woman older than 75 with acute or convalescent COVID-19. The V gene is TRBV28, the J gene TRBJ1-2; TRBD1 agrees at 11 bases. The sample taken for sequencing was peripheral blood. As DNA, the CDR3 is TGTGCCAGCAGTTTAGGGACAGGGGGAGATGGCTACACCTTC. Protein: CASSLGTGGDGYTF.